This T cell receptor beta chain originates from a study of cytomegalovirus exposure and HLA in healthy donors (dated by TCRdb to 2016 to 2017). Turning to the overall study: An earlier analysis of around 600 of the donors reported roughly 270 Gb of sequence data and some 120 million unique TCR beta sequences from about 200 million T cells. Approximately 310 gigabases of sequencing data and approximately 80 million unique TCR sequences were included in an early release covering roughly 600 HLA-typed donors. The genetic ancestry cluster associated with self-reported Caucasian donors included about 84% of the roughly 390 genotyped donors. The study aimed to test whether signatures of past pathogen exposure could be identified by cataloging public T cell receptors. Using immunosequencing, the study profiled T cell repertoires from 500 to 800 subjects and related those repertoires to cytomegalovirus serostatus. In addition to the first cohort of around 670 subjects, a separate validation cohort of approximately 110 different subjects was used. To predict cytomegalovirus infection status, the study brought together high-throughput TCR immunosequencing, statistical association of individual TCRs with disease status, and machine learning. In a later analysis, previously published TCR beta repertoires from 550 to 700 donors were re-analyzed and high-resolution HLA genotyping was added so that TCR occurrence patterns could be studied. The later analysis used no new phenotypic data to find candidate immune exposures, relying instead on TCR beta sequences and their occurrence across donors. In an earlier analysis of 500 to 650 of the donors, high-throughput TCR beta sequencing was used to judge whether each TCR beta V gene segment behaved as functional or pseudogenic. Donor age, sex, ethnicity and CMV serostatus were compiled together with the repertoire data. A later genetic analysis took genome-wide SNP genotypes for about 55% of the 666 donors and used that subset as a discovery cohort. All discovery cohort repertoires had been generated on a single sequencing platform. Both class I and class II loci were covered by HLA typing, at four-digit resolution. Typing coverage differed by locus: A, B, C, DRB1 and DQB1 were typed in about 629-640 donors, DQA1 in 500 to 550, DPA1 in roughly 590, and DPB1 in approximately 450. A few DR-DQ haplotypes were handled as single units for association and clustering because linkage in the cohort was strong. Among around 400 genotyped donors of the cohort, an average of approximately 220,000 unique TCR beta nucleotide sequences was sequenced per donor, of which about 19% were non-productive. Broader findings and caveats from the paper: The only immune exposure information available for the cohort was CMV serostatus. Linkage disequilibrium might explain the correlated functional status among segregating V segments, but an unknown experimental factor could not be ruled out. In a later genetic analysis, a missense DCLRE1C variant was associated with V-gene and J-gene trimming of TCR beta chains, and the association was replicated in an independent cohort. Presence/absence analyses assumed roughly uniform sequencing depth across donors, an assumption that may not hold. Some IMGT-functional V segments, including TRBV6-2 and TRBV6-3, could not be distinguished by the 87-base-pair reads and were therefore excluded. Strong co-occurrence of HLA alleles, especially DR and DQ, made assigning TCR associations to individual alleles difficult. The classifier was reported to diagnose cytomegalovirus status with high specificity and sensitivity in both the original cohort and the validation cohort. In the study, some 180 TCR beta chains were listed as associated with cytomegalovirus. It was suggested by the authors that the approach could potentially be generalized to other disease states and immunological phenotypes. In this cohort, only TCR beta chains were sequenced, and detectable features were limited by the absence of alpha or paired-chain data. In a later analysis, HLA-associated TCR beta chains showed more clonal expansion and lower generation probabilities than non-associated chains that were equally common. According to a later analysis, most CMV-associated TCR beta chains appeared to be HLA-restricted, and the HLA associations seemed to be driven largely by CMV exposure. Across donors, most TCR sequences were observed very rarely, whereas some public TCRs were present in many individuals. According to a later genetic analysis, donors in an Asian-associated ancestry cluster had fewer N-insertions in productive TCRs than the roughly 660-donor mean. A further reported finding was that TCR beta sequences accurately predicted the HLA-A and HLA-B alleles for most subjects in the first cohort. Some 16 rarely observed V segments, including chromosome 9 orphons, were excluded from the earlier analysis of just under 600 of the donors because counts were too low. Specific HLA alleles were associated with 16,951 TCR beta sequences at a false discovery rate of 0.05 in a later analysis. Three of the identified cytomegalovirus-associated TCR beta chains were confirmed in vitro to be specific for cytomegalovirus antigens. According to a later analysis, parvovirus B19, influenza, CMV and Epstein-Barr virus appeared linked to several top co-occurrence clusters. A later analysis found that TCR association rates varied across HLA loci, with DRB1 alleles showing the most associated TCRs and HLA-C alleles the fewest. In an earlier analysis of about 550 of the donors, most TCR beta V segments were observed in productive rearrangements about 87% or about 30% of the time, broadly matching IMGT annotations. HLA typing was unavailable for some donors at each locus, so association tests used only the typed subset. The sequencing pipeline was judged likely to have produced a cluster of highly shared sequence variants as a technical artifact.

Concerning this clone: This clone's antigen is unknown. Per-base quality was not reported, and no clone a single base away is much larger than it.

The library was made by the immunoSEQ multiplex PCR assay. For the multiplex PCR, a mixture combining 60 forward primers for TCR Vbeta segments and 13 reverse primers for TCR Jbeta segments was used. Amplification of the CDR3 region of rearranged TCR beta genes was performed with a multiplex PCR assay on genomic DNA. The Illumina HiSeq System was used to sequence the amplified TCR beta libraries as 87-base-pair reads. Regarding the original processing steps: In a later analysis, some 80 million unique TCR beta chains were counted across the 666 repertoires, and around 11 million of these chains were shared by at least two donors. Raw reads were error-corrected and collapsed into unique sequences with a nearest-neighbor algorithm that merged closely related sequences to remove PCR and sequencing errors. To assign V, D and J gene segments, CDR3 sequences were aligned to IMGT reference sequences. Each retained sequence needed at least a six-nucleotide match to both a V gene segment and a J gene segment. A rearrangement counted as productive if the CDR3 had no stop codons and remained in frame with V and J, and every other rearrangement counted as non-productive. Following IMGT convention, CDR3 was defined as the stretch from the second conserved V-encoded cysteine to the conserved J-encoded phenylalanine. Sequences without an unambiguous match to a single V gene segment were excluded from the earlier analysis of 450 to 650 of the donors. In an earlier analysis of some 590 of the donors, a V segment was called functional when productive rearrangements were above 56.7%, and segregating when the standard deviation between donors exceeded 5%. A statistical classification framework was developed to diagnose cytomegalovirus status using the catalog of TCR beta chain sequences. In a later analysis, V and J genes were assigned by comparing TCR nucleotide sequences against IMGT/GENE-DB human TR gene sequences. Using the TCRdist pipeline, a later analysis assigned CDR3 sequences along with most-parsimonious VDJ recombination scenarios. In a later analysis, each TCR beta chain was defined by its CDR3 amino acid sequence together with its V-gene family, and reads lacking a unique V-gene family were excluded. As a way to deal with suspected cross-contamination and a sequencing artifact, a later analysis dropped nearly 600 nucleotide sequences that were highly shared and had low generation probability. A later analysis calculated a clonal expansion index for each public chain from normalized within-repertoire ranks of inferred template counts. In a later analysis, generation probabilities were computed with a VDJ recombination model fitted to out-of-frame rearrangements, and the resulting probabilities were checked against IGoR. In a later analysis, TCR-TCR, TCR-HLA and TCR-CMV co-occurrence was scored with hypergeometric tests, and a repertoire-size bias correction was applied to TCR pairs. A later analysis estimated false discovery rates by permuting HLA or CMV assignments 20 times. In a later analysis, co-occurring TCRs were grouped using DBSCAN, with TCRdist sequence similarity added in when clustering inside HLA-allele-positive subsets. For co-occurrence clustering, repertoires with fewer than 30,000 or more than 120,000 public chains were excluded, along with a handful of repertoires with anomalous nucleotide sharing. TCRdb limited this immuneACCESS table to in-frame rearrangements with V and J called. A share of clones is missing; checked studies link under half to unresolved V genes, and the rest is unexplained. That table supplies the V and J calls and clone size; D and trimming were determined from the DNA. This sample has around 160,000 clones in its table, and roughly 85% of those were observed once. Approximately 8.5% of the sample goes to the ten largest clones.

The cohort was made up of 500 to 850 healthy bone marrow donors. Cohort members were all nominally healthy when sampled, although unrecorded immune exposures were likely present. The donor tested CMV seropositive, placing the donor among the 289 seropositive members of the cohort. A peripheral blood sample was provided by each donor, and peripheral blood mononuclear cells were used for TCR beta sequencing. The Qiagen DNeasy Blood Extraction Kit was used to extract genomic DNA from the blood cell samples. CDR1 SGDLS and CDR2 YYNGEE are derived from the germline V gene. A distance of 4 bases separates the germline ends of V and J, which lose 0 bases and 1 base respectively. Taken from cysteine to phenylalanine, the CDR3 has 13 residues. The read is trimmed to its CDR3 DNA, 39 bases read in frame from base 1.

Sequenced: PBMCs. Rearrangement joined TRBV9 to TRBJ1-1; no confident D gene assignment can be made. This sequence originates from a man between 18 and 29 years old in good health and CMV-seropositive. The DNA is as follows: TGTGCCAGCAGCGTAGACAGGAACACTGAAGCTTTCTTT. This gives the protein CASSVDRNTEAFF.